Listed below are T cell receptor beta chains from one sample, sequenced in a study of blood T cell repertoires in COVID-19. Sequencing used immunoSEQ multiplex PCR; TCRdb keeps in-frame clones, though not all of them. The sample holds about 95,000 clones, 75% to 95% seen once. The sequenced sample was peripheral blood. These receptors originate from a woman in her forties or fifties in a cohort sampled during active COVID-19. Both conserved end residues are part of each CDR3. A D gene is named only where the DNA matches it firmly. The size of a clone is reported for some rows only, either as once, few or many, or as a class for expanded clones.

d_gene: TRBD1
j_gene: TRBJ1-2
v_gene: TRBV29-1
abundance: .
CDR3nt: TGCAGCGTTGGCCAGGGGGCGCATGGCTACACCTTC
CDR3aa: CSVGQGAHGYTF

d_gene: TRBD1
j_gene: TRBJ1-1
v_gene: TRBV28
abundance: .
CDR3nt: TGTGCCTCTGGGGTGACAGGGACGGCAGGTGAAGCTTTCTTT
CDR3aa: CASGVTGTAGEAFF

d_gene: TRBD1
j_gene: TRBJ1-6
v_gene: TRBV7-3
abundance: .
CDR3nt: TGTGCCAGCAGCCTCAAAAGGGACAGCCTAAATTCACCCCTCCACTTT
CDR3aa: CASSLKRDSLNSPLHF

d_gene: .
j_gene: TRBJ2-1
v_gene: TRBV5-5
abundance: once
CDR3nt: TGTGCCAGCAGCTTGGAAGGTAGCAAGTTCTTC
CDR3aa: CASSLEGSKFF

d_gene: .
j_gene: TRBJ1-5
v_gene: TRBV6-6
abundance: .
CDR3nt: TGTGCCAGCAGCCCGACGGGGCCCCAGCATTTT
CDR3aa: CASSPTGPQHF

d_gene: .
j_gene: TRBJ2-1
v_gene: TRBV7-6
abundance: .
CDR3nt: TGTGCCAGCAGTTTATCCAACAGGAATTCCTACAATGAGCAGTTCTTC
CDR3aa: CASSLSNRNSYNEQFF

d_gene: TRBD2
j_gene: TRBJ2-2
v_gene: TRBV19
abundance: .
CDR3nt: TGTGCCAGTAGTATGGGGGGACTAGCGGGAGGGAACACCGGGGAGCTGTTTTTT
CDR3aa: CASSMGGLAGGNTGELFF

d_gene: TRBD1
j_gene: TRBJ2-7
v_gene: TRBV6-5
abundance: .
CDR3nt: TGTGCCAGCAGTTACGTGACAGGGGATCCCAACGAGCAGTACTTC
CDR3aa: CASSYVTGDPNEQYF

d_gene: .
j_gene: TRBJ1-1
v_gene: TRBV7-8
abundance: .
CDR3nt: TGTGCCAGCAGCTCCAAGTTAAACAGAAAAAACACTGAAGCTTTCTTT
CDR3aa: CASSSKLNRKNTEAFF

d_gene: TRBD1
j_gene: TRBJ2-5
v_gene: TRBV5-4
abundance: .
CDR3nt: TGTGCCAGCAGCTTGGCCACAGGGGGATTGTGGGAGACCCAGTACTTC
CDR3aa: CASSLATGGLWETQYF

d_gene: .
j_gene: TRBJ2-7
v_gene: TRBV12-3/TRBV12-4
abundance: .
CDR3nt: TGTGCCAGCCGCCCTAAGGAGGCTTACGAGCAGTACTTC
CDR3aa: CASRPKEAYEQYF

d_gene: .
j_gene: TRBJ2-2
v_gene: TRBV5-4
abundance: .
CDR3nt: TGTGCCAGCACCTTGCAGAACACCGGGGAGCTGTTTTTT
CDR3aa: CASTLQNTGELFF

d_gene: .
j_gene: TRBJ1-2
v_gene: TRBV18
abundance: .
CDR3nt: TGTGCCAGCTCCCGCGAGGAGGTCCTCTATGGCTACACCTTC
CDR3aa: CASSREEVLYGYTF

d_gene: .
j_gene: TRBJ2-1
v_gene: TRBV3-1/TRBV3-2
abundance: .
CDR3nt: TGTGCCAGCAGCCAAGTCTCTAGCAATGAGCAGTTCTTC
CDR3aa: CASSQVSSNEQFF

d_gene: .
j_gene: TRBJ2-7
v_gene: TRBV30
abundance: .
CDR3nt: TGTGCCTGGAGTGTACTCAGGTTTTTAGACGAGCAGTACTTC
CDR3aa: CAWSVLRFLDEQYF

d_gene: TRBD2
j_gene: TRBJ2-7
v_gene: TRBV7-8
abundance: .
CDR3nt: TGTGCCAGCAGCTTAGGGAGGACTAGGGCCTACGAGCAGTACTTC
CDR3aa: CASSLGRTRAYEQYF

d_gene: .
j_gene: TRBJ2-3
v_gene: TRBV19
abundance: few
CDR3nt: TGTGCCAGTAGCAAGAATGCAGGGGAGACAGATACGCAGTATTTT
CDR3aa: CASSKNAGETDTQYF

d_gene: .
j_gene: TRBJ2-7
v_gene: TRBV10-2
abundance: .
CDR3nt: TGCGCCAGCAGTGAGTCAGGGAGCCTTAGCTCCTACGAGCAGTACTTC
CDR3aa: CASSESGSLSSYEQYF

d_gene: .
j_gene: TRBJ2-5
v_gene: TRBV6-5
abundance: .
CDR3nt: TGTGCCAGCAGTTACGTCCGGGGACAAGAGACCCAGTACTTC
CDR3aa: CASSYVRGQETQYF

d_gene: TRBD1
j_gene: TRBJ1-2
v_gene: TRBV7-9
abundance: .
CDR3nt: TGTGCCAGCAGCTTAGCGGCCCAGGGGGACTATGGCTACACCTTC
CDR3aa: CASSLAAQGDYGYTF

d_gene: .
j_gene: TRBJ1-1
v_gene: TRBV27
abundance: .
CDR3nt: TGTGCCAGCAGTTTCGGACAGAAAGCTTTCTTT
CDR3aa: CASSFGQKAFF

d_gene: .
j_gene: TRBJ1-6
v_gene: TRBV4-1
abundance: many
CDR3nt: TGCGCCAGCAGCCGAGTCGGGAACAGCGATTCACCCCTCCACTTT
CDR3aa: CASSRVGNSDSPLHF

d_gene: .
j_gene: TRBJ1-3
v_gene: TRBV7-8
abundance: .
CDR3nt: TGTGCCAGCAGCTTAGGGCAGGAGGCGGGAAACACCATATATTTT
CDR3aa: CASSLGQEAGNTIYF

d_gene: .
j_gene: TRBJ1-2
v_gene: TRBV6-5
abundance: .
CDR3nt: TGTGCCAGCAGTAAAACAGGGTATGGCTACACCTTC
CDR3aa: CASSKTGYGYTF

d_gene: TRBD1
j_gene: TRBJ1-1
v_gene: TRBV18
abundance: few
CDR3nt: TGTGCCAGCTCCCTGGACAGGGACACTGAAGCTTTCTTT
CDR3aa: CASSLDRDTEAFF

d_gene: TRBD2
j_gene: TRBJ2-3
v_gene: TRBV7-6
abundance: once
CDR3nt: TGTGCCAGCAGCTTAGGAGGCGTTGGGCTAGCGGGAGGTCTCACAGATACGCAGTATTTT
CDR3aa: CASSLGGVGLAGGLTDTQYF

d_gene: .
j_gene: TRBJ2-1
v_gene: TRBV12-1
abundance: .
CDR3nt: TGTGCCAGCCCCTGGGACAGGGTGAGGAATGAGCAGTTCTTC
CDR3aa: CASPWDRVRNEQFF

d_gene: TRBD2
j_gene: TRBJ2-1
v_gene: TRBV2
abundance: .
CDR3nt: TGTGCCAGCAGTGAGAGTGGTCTAGCGGGAATTGAGCAGTTCTTC
CDR3aa: CASSESGLAGIEQFF

d_gene: .
j_gene: TRBJ2-7
v_gene: TRBV18
abundance: .
CDR3nt: TGTGCCAGCTCACCATCAGGCCACTCGGACTACGAGCAGTACTTC
CDR3aa: CASSPSGHSDYEQYF